Described below is a single T cell receptor beta chain sequence and its context. Germline-derived CDR1 and CDR2 are SGHRS and YFSETQ. V gave up 5 bases and J gave up 0 bases, with 13 bases separating them. This CDR3 is built from 15 residues. PCR was performed using 60 Vbeta and 13 Jbeta primers. Some clones are missing from TCRdb's copy, which holds only in-frame ones; the method was immunoSEQ multiplex PCR. The repertoire consists of some 130,000 clones, with over 65% occurring once and the leading ten covering less than 2%. These data originate in a study of cytomegalovirus exposure and HLA in healthy donors.

The sample consisted of PBMCs. The sequence was collected from a man in his forties or fifties in good health and CMV-seronegative. V usage is TRBV5-1 and J usage is TRBJ2-3, with TRBD2 as a possible D gene (5 bases). The CDR3 protein is CASRLVTTSTDTQYF. CDR3 nucleotide sequence: TGCGCCAGCAGGCTGGTGACTACTAGCACAGATACGCAGTATTTT.